The T cell receptor (beta chain) described here comes from a study of PD-1 blockade in classical Hodgkin lymphoma. The time point denotes: newly diagnosed, previously untreated cHL patient sample. Thawed PBMCs were subjected to magnetic negative selection, which yielded isolated CD8+ T cells. The authors used newly diagnosed, untreated classical Hodgkin lymphoma PBMCs as comparison. A single count supports this clone. Its antigen is unknown. The study's findings and limits: Repertoires differed for reasons still undefined, possibly disease activity or prior therapy. Newly diagnosed patients reportedly trailed healthy donors in baseline TCR diversity.

Trimming pared 1 base from V and 7 bases from J, leaving 8 bases between. This CDR3 comprises 12 residues. Germline loops: CDR1 GTSNPN, CDR2 SVGIG (reference sequence). The protocol was immunoSEQ multiplex PCR, while the TCRdb copy is restricted to in-frame clones and leaves out a portion. The sample consists of 3,000 to 3,500 clones, roughly three quarters of them appearing once. The chain links TRBV30 to TRBJ2-1, with D unresolved. This clonotype was sampled from a human donor with classical Hodgkin lymphoma. Sequencing was performed on CD8+ T cells from blood. The CDR3 nucleotides are TGTGCCTGGAGTGGGTTGGTTAATGAGCAGTTCTTC. Translating gives CAWSGLVNEQFF.